The 20 T cell receptor beta chains listed next were all sequenced from one sample in a study of shared clonotypes between healthy human individuals. Produced via immunoSEQ multiplex PCR; TCRdb's table is partial and in-frame only. Here the sample spans around 1.6 million clones, approximately 98% being singletons. Source material: naive CD4+ T cells sorted from blood. Noted subset: CD45RA+ positively selected. These receptors were collected from a man aged 25 to 45 in good health.

The J gene is TRBJ2-7, the V gene TRBV29-1, with D unclear. This CDR3 contains 12 residues. Trimming stripped 1 base from V and 2 bases from J, with 6 bases between. Germline assignment: CDR1 SQVTM and CDR2 ANQGSEA. The DNA of the CDR3 is TGCAGCGTTGAAGTACAGACCTACGAGCAGTACTTC. Protein product: CSVEVQTYEQYF.

The rearrangement links TRBV6-5 to TRBJ1-1; D perhaps matches TRBD1 (5 bases). The CDR3 consists of 11 residues. Germline V CDR1 and CDR2: MNHEY, SVGAGI. Trimming pared 7 bases from V and 14 bases from J, leaving 17 bases between. This chain's CDR3 is CASIQTGTLFF. As DNA, the CDR3 is TGTGCCAGCATCCAGACCGGGACCTTATTCTTT.

This sequence joins TRBV9 and TRBJ2-1; 14 bases map to TRBD2. This CDR3 contains 18 residues. V trimming: 3 bases; J trimming: 9 bases; junction bases outside the gene matches: 14. The germline V gene has CDR1 SGDLS and CDR2 YYNGEE. The CDR3 reads CASSGSNRGLAGDAEQFF. In nucleotides, the CDR3 is TGTGCCAGCAGCGGGTCGAATAGGGGACTAGCGGGAGATGCTGAGCAGTTCTTC.

Written as DNA, the CDR3 is TGTGCCAGCAGCCTCATTTCTCGGTCCGATACGCAGTATTTT. This sequence encodes CASSLISRSDTQYF. The V and J genes are TRBV7-3 and TRBJ2-3; no firm D call. CDR3 length: 14 residues. V lost 5 bases, J lost 6 bases, and 15 bases lay in between. The germline V gene has CDR1 SGHTA and CDR2 FQGTGA.

The genes are TRBV30 and TRBJ2-7, with D perhaps matching TRBD2 (6 bases). V gave up 3 bases and J gave up 0 bases, with 15 bases separating them. The length of the CDR3 is 15 residues. Germline V gene sequence: CDR1 GTSNPN, CDR2 SVGIG (reference sequence). For the CDR3, the DNA is TGTGCCTGGAGAATGGGGAGGACTTTCTCCTACGAGCAGTACTTC. As protein: CAWRMGRTFSYEQYF.

The rearrangement joins TRBV11-3 to TRBJ1-2; the D is unclear. This CDR3 is 12 amino acids long. Looked up from germline, CDR1 is SGHNT and CDR2 is YENEEA. Trimming removed 6 bases at V and 3 bases at J, with 8 bases between. The CDR3 region has the DNA TGTGCCAGCAGGCATTGGCACTATGGCTACACCTTC. Translated, it gives CASRHWHYGYTF.

The rearrangement joins TRBV27 to TRBJ2-7; D unclear. The germline CDR1 and CDR2 sequences are MNHEY and SMNVEV (reference sequence). The CDR3 loop spans 15 amino acids. The V gene lost 2 bases and the J gene lost 0 bases, with 11 bases spanning the gap. The DNA for the CDR3 is TGTGCCAGCAGTTTAAAGTCGCGAGGCTCCTACGAGCAGTACTTC. As protein: CASSLKSRGSYEQYF.

This rearrangement joins TRBV4-1 to TRBJ2-2; D may be TRBD1 (6 bases). The CDR3 runs 16 residues. V gave up 4 bases and J gave up 0 bases, with 12 bases separating them. In germline, CDR1 is MGHRA, CDR2 YSYEKL. The CDR3 DNA is TGCGCCAGCAGCCCCAGGGGTTGGACGAACACCGGGGAGCTGTTTTTT. Protein sequence: CASSPRGWTNTGELFF.

The chain joins TRBV4-1 to TRBJ1-1, with D maybe TRBD1 (6 bases). The CDR3 covers 17 residues. Germline V gene sequence: CDR1 MGHRA, CDR2 YSYEKL. Trimming cost V 2 bases and J 0 bases, with 16 bases left between them. CDR3 sequence reads: CASSQFGRGMMNTEAFF. The CDR3 DNA is TGCGCCAGCAGCCAATTCGGCAGGGGAATGATGAACACTGAAGCTTTCTTT.

This chain uses TRBV10-3 with TRBJ2-1, with 9 bases fitting TRBD1. CDR3 length: 19 amino acids. Germline V gene data show CDR1 as ENHRY and CDR2 as SYGVKD. V lost 5 bases and J lost 6; bases outside the gene matches: 20. DNA of the CDR3: TGTGCCATCAGTCCCGGACAGGGGCAGAAACATTCGGGCTCCAATGAGCAGTTCTTC. Amino acids: CAISPGQGQKHSGSNEQFF.

The V call is TRBV5-6, the J call TRBJ2-7; D is ambiguous. The germline V gene has CDR1 SGHDT and CDR2 YYEEEE. The CDR3 is 16 amino acids. The V gene lost 0 bases and the J gene lost 1 base, with 14 bases spanning the gap. The CDR3 loop reads CASSLGLVRSSYEQYF. CDR3 sequence (DNA): TGTGCCAGCAGCTTGGGATTGGTACGGAGTTCCTACGAGCAGTACTTC.

The rearrangement links TRBV9 to TRBJ2-1; 9 nucleotides match TRBD2. V shed 0 bases and J 6 bases; nucleotides not matched to a gene: 10. The CDR3 is 17 amino acids. Germline V gene data show CDR1 as SGDLS and CDR2 as YYNGEE. The CDR3 coding sequence is TGTGCCAGCAGCGTAGATCCAGCGGGAGGAGTAGTCAATGAGCAGTTCTTC. This encodes CASSVDPAGGVVNEQFF.

The count of this clone is one. This sample also contains other DNA sequences that code for the same CDR3. This chain links TRBV19 with TRBJ2-7; D is uncertain. The germline V gene encodes CDR1 LNHDA and CDR2 SQIVND (reference sequence). Deletions cut 5 bases from V and 0 bases from J, with 5 bases between. The CDR3 has 12 amino acids. The CDR3 nucleotides read TGTGCCAGTAGTGCTCCCTCCTACGAGCAGTACTTC. Translated, it gives CASSAPSYEQYF.

J is TRBJ2-5 and V is TRBV18; 7 nucleotides align to TRBD2. V trimming: 2 bases; J trimming: 0 bases; junction bases outside the gene matches: 12. The CDR3 contains 18 residues. Germline CDR1 KGHSH, CDR2 LQKENI. CDR3 loop: CASSPTGYGRGNQETQYF. The CDR3 nucleotides read TGTGCCAGCTCACCAACGGGTTATGGGAGGGGAAACCAAGAGACCCAGTACTTC.

The chain couples TRBV18 to TRBJ2-3, with a tentative D call TRBD2 (6 bases). CDR3 length equals 16 residues. The V and J ends lost 3 bases and 5 bases respectively, with 18 bases between them. Per germline, CDR1 KGHSH and CDR2 LQKENI. The CDR3 DNA follows: TGTGCCAGCTCACCCCAGCCGGGAGTGGTAGGAGATACGCAGTATTTT. Translated, it gives CASSPQPGVVGDTQYF.

The J gene is TRBJ1-1, the V gene TRBV28; D gene unclear. Per the germline V gene, CDR1 is MDHEN and CDR2 is SYDVKM. Trimming cost V 1 base and J 4 bases, with 4 bases left between them. The CDR3 covers 12 residues. The CDR3 DNA sequence: TGTGCCAGCAGTTTATTTAGCACTGAAGCTTTCTTT. It specifies CASSLFSTEAFF. Full variable domain (remainder filled in from reference TRBV28 and TRBJ1-1): DVKVTQSSRYLVKRTGEKVFLECVQDMDHENMFWYRQDPGLGLRLIYFSYDVKMKEKGDIPEGYSVSREKKERFSLILESASTNQTSMYLCASSLFSTEAFFGQGTRLTVV.

V gene TRBV5-1 combines with J gene TRBJ1-2; D remains unclear. CDR3 length: 14 residues. Trimming removed 0 bases at V and 7 bases at J, with 13 bases between. Germline assignment: CDR1 SGHRS and CDR2 YFSETQ. The CDR3 is CASSLVFPGGGYTF. The CDR3, as DNA: TGCGCCAGCAGCTTGGTTTTCCCGGGCGGTGGCTACACCTTC.

The CDR3 DNA reads TGTGCCAGCAGCTTAGGACTAGCCCCGATCGGGTACAATGAGCAGTTCTTC. Residues: CASSLGLAPIGYNEQFF. The genes are TRBV7-6 and TRBJ2-1, with 7 bases identical to TRBD2. Germline CDR1 is SGHVS and CDR2 is FNYEAQ. Trimming removed 1 base from V and 4 bases from J; junction bases left unmatched: 10. The CDR3 totals 17 residues.

The V gene is TRBV30, the J gene TRBJ1-5; no reliable D call. This CDR3 is 14 amino acids long. Trimming cost V 1 base and J 6 bases, with 13 bases left between them. CDR1 GTSNPN and CDR2 SVGIG come from the germline V gene (reference sequence). DNA of the CDR3: TGTGCCTGGAGTGGGACTTCCGAACGTCAGCCCCAGCATTTT. This encodes CAWSGTSERQPQHF.

The chain uses TRBV25-1 and TRBJ1-1; D gene unclear. This CDR3 has 13 amino acids. V lost 7 bases to trimming and J lost 3 bases, with 12 bases between them. Germline V lookup: CDR1 MGHDK, CDR2 SYGVNS. CDR3 coding DNA: TGTGCCAGCAATAGCGCATTGGACACTGAAGCTTTCTTT. Protein: CASNSALDTEAFF.